This T cell receptor beta chain was captured by sequencing in a study of PD-L1 blockade in urothelial cancer. Study-level background: At 6 weeks and at 3 weeks (second dose) after treatment start, blood was analyzed. Study outcomes and limitations: Below-median blood TCR clonality before treatment forecast better survival.

The data were produced by immunoSEQ multiplex PCR, yet TCRdb's version contains in-frame clones alone and is incomplete. Of 50,000 to 60,000 clones in the sample, around nine tenths were seen once. Time point indicated: peripheral blood 6 weeks after treatment start. Urothelial carcinoma, locally advanced or metastatic, affected the patients. Sampling of each patient yielded between 1 and 8 specimens, collected pretreatment and on-treatment. This CDR3 has 14 residues. Germline values: CDR1 MNHEY, CDR2 SVGAGI. Losses at the gene ends were 2 bases for V and 9 bases for J; bases not matched to a gene: 4. As regards this clone: Its antigen remains unidentified.

This receptor was obtained from a man between 60 and 75 years old with urothelial cancer. The source was PBMCs, collected around atezolizumab (anti-PD-L1) treatment. The chain carries TRBV6-5 and TRBJ2-1; 10 bases align to TRBD2. The CDR3 is CASSYGAGGPEQFF. CDR3 DNA sequence: TGTGCCAGCAGTTACGGAGCGGGAGGGCCTGAGCAGTTCTTC.